The rows below give T cell receptor beta chains drawn from one sample of a study of CD8 T cell repertoires and HIV-1 epitope variants. The repertoire was sequenced with immunoSEQ multiplex PCR; TCRdb's copy has only in-frame clones and lacks some. The sample lists fewer than 3,000 clones, around three fifths occurring once. Their target antigens are unknown. Sequenced material: cultured CD8+ T cells derived from PBMCs. The receptors were gathered from a male donor with HIV. CDR3s include the opening cysteine and the closing phenylalanine or tryptophan. D genes are given only for firm matches. For some rows the clone size is stated as once, few or many, or as a class when expanded; others skip it.

V: TRBV27; J: TRBJ1-5; D: NA; size: NA; CDR3: CASSLRGVGQPQHF; DNA: TGTGCCAGCAGTTTGCGCGGGGTAGGGCAGCCCCAGCATTTT
V: TRBV7-9; J: TRBJ2-1; D: TRBD2; size: few; CDR3: CASSLIAGGGSYNEQFF; DNA: TGTGCCAGCAGCTTAATAGCGGGGGGTGGCTCCTACAATGAGCAGTTCTTC
V: TRBV6-1; J: TRBJ2-7; D: NA; size: NA; CDR3: CASSEGSGNEQYF; DNA: TGTGCCAGCAGTGAAGGGTCAGGGAACGAGCAGTACTTC
V: TRBV10-1; J: TRBJ1-1; D: NA; size: NA; CDR3: CASSEGSLNTEAFF; DNA: TGCGCCAGCAGTGAGGGCAGTTTGAACACTGAAGCTTTCTTT
V: TRBV7-2; J: TRBJ1-3; D: NA; size: NA; CDR3: CASSFDTYSSGNTIYF; DNA: TGTGCCAGCAGCTTTGACACCTATAGCTCTGGAAACACCATATATTTT
V: TRBV5-1; J: TRBJ2-1; D: TRBD2; size: NA; CDR3: CASSTGLAGGYNEQFF; DNA: TGCGCCAGCAGCACGGGACTAGCGGGAGGTTACAATGAGCAGTTCTTC
V: TRBV6-5; J: TRBJ2-7; D: NA; size: few; CDR3: CASSYSQGYEQYF; DNA: TGTGCCAGCAGTTACTCACAGGGCTACGAGCAGTACTTC
V: TRBV6-5; J: TRBJ2-7; D: NA; size: NA; CDR3: CASSYGGGEQYF; DNA: TGTGCCAGCAGTTACGGGGGAGGCGAGCAGTACTTC
V: TRBV30; J: TRBJ1-2; D: TRBD1; size: NA; CDR3: CAWSGGTGNALGYGYTF; DNA: TGTGCCTGGAGTGGAGGGACAGGGAACGCGCTGGGTTATGGCTACACCTTC
V: TRBV6-5; J: TRBJ2-1; D: TRBD2; size: NA; CDR3: CASSLAGSFNNEQFF; DNA: TGTGCCAGCAGTTTAGCGGGAAGTTTCAACAATGAGCAGTTCTTC
V: TRBV7-2; J: TRBJ2-3; D: NA; size: NA; CDR3: CASSSWGRGATDTQYF; DNA: TGTGCCAGCAGCTCTTGGGGGCGGGGAGCCACAGATACGCAGTATTTT
V: TRBV7-9; J: TRBJ2-5; D: TRBD2; size: NA; CDR3: CASSPQTSGGPGETQYF; DNA: TGTGCCAGCAGCCCTCAGACTAGCGGGGGGCCCGGAGAGACCCAGTACTTC
V: TRBV5-6; J: TRBJ1-1; D: NA; size: few; CDR3: CASSPGGGDSTEAFF; DNA: TGTGCCAGCAGCCCGGGGGGAGGGGACTCCACTGAAGCTTTCTTT
V: TRBV6-4; J: TRBJ2-2; D: NA; size: NA; CDR3: CASSEGRKTGELFF; DNA: TGTGCCAGCAGTGAGGGAAGAAAGACCGGGGAGCTGTTTTTT
V: TRBV4-2; J: TRBJ1-1; D: NA; size: large; CDR3: CASSQVNTEAFF; DNA: TGTGCCAGCAGCCAAGTGAACACTGAAGCTTTCTTT
V: TRBV6-5; J: TRBJ2-1; D: NA; size: few; CDR3: CASSYSGANEQFF; DNA: TGTGCCAGCAGTTACTCTGGGGCGAATGAGCAGTTCTTC
V: TRBV7-6; J: TRBJ2-7; D: NA; size: few; CDR3: CASSLSGDEQYF; DNA: TGTGCCAGCAGCTTATCAGGGGACGAGCAGTACTTC
V: TRBV19; J: TRBJ2-7; D: TRBD2; size: large; CDR3: CASSIRLAGIYEQYF; DNA: TGTGCCAGTAGTATCCGACTAGCGGGGATTTACGAGCAGTACTTC
V: TRBV10-3; J: TRBJ2-1; D: NA; size: NA; CDR3: CAISEPTGPYNEQFF; DNA: TGTGCCATCAGTGAACCGACCGGACCCTACAATGAGCAGTTCTTC
V: TRBV28; J: TRBJ2-3; D: NA; size: NA; CDR3: CASSLSTSTDTQYF; DNA: TGTGCCAGCAGTTTATCGACTAGCACAGATACGCAGTATTTT
V: TRBV4-3; J: TRBJ1-5; D: NA; size: once; CDR3: CASSQAWGGSNQPQHF; DNA: TGCGCCAGCAGCCAAGCCTGGGGGGGCAGCAATCAGCCCCAGCATTTT
V: TRBV10-1; J: TRBJ2-7; D: NA; size: once; CDR3: CASSLSEGHEQYF; DNA: TGCGCCAGCAGTCTTTCAGAGGGGCACGAGCAGTACTTC
V: TRBV28; J: TRBJ1-4; D: NA; size: NA; CDR3: CASSLSVATNEKLFF; DNA: TGTGCCAGCAGTCTTAGCGTTGCAACTAATGAAAAACTGTTTTTT
V: TRBV2; J: TRBJ2-7; D: TRBD2; size: NA; CDR3: CASSTGLAGVGASEQYF; DNA: TGTGCCAGCAGTACGGGACTAGCGGGAGTGGGCGCCTCCGAGCAGTACTTC
V: TRBV7-9; J: TRBJ2-7; D: NA; size: large; CDR3: CASSLRAGEQYF; DNA: TGTGCCAGCAGCTTACGAGCGGGCGAGCAGTACTTC
V: TRBV19; J: TRBJ1-1; D: TRBD1; size: NA; CDR3: CASSPRTGGTEAFF; DNA: TGTGCCAGTAGTCCCCGGACAGGCGGGACTGAAGCTTTCTTT
V: TRBV5-5; J: TRBJ2-1; D: NA; size: NA; CDR3: CASSLSQGNEQFF; DNA: TGTGCCAGCAGCTTGTCGCAGGGCAATGAGCAGTTCTTC
V: TRBV10-3; J: TRBJ2-6; D: NA; size: NA; CDR3: CAISEGRGSGANVLTF; DNA: TGTGCCATCAGTGAGGGCAGGGGATCTGGGGCCAACGTCCTGACTTTC
V: TRBV28; J: TRBJ2-2; D: TRBD2; size: NA; CDR3: CASSLTLAGGGTGELFF; DNA: TGTGCCAGCAGTTTAACGCTAGCGGGAGGAGGGACCGGGGAGCTGTTTTTT
V: TRBV7-9; J: TRBJ2-2; D: NA; size: few; CDR3: CASSLKSSGELFF; DNA: TGTGCCAGCAGCTTGAAGAGTTCTGGGGAGCTGTTTTTT
V: TRBV5-4; J: TRBJ2-1; D: NA; size: NA; CDR3: CASSGSSYNEQFF; DNA: TGTGCCAGCAGCGGTAGCTCCTACAATGAGCAGTTCTTC
V: TRBV6-5; J: TRBJ2-2; D: NA; size: NA; CDR3: CASSVLDTGELFF; DNA: TGTGCCAGCAGTGTACTAGATACCGGGGAGCTGTTTTTT
V: TRBV4-1; J: TRBJ2-2; D: TRBD2; size: few; CDR3: CASSQVPSGAGSGELFF; DNA: TGCGCCAGCAGCCAAGTTCCTAGCGGGGCAGGGTCCGGGGAGCTGTTTTTT
V: TRBV11-1; J: TRBJ2-7; D: TRBD2; size: NA; CDR3: CASSLEAGGTYEQYF; DNA: TGTGCCAGCAGCTTAGAAGCGGGGGGAACCTACGAGCAGTACTTC
V: TRBV28; J: TRBJ2-3; D: NA; size: NA; CDR3: CASSHRGTDTQYF; DNA: TGTGCCAGCAGTCACCGGGGCACAGATACGCAGTATTTT
V: TRBV28; J: TRBJ2-5; D: TRBD1; size: large; CDR3: CASSSPDRAQETQYF; DNA: TGTGCCAGCAGTTCCCCGGACAGGGCCCAAGAGACCCAGTACTTC
V: TRBV5-1; J: TRBJ2-3; D: TRBD2; size: once; CDR3: CASSPTSGTTLSTDTQYF; DNA: TGCGCCAGCAGCCCGACTAGCGGGACCACTCTGAGCACAGATACGCAGTATTTT
V: TRBV25-1; J: TRBJ2-7; D: NA; size: NA; CDR3: CASSDPTYEQYF; DNA: TGTGCCAGCAGTGACCCAACTTACGAGCAGTACTTC
V: TRBV28; J: TRBJ1-1; D: NA; size: NA; CDR3: CASSLLGSGEAFF; DNA: TGTGCCAGCAGTTTATTGGGCTCGGGGGAAGCTTTCTTT
V: TRBV4-1; J: TRBJ2-7; D: NA; size: few; CDR3: CASSQDPGSYEQYF; DNA: TGCGCCAGCAGCCAAGACCCAGGGAGCTACGAGCAGTACTTC
V: TRBV29-1; J: TRBJ2-7; D: NA; size: NA; CDR3: CSAYTPETSYEQYF; DNA: TGCAGCGCCTATACACCGGAGACTTCCTACGAGCAGTACTTC
V: TRBV5-1; J: TRBJ2-7; D: TRBD1; size: NA; CDR3: CASSPGTGQKQYF; DNA: TGCGCCAGCAGCCCTGGGACAGGGCAAAAGCAGTACTTC
V: TRBV28; J: TRBJ1-4; D: TRBD1; size: NA; CDR3: CASSLDREDVTEKLFF; DNA: TGTGCCAGCAGCCTGGACAGGGAAGATGTGACGGAAAAACTGTTTTTT
V: TRBV7-8; J: TRBJ2-3; D: NA; size: NA; CDR3: CASSPPLGEVGTDTQYF; DNA: TGTGCCAGCAGCCCCCCCCTCGGGGAGGTAGGCACAGATACGCAGTATTTT
V: TRBV27; J: TRBJ1-2; D: TRBD1; size: once; CDR3: CASRRGQGAFYGYTF; DNA: TGTGCCAGCAGAAGGGGACAGGGGGCGTTCTATGGCTACACCTTC